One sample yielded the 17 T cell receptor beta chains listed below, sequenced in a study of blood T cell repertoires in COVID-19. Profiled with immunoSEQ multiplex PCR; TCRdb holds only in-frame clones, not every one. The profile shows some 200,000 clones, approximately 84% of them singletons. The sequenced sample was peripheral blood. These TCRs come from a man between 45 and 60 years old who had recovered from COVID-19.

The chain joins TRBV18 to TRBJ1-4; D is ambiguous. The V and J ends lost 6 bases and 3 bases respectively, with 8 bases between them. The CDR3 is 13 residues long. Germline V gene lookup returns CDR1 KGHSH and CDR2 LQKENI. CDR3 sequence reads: CASSPRPNEKLFF. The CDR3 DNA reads TGTGCCAGCTCCCCCAGGCCTAATGAAAAACTGTTTTTT.

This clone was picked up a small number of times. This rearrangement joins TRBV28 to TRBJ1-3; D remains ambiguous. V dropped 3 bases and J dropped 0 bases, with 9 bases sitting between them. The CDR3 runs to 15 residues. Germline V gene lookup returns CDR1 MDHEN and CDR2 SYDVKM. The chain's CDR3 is CASSFWADSGNTIYF. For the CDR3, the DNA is TGTGCCAGCAGTTTTTGGGCCGACTCTGGAAACACCATATATTTT.

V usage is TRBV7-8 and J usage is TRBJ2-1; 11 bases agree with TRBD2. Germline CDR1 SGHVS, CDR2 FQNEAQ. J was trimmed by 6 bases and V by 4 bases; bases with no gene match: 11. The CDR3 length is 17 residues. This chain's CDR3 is CASSSYKLAGELNEQFF. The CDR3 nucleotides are TGTGCCAGCAGCTCATACAAACTAGCGGGAGAACTCAATGAGCAGTTCTTC.

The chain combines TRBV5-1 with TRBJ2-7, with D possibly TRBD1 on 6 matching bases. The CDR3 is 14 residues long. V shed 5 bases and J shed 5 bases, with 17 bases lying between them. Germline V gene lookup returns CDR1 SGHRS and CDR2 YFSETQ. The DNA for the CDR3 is TGCGCCAGCAGAAACCCAGGCAGGGGCCACGAGCAGTACTTC. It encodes CASRNPGRGHEQYF.

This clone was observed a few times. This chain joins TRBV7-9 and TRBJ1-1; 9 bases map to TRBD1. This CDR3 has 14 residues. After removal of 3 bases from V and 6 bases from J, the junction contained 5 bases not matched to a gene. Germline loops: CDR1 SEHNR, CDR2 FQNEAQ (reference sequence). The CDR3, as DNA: TGTGCCAGCAGCTTGACAGGGGGGAAGGCTGAAGCTTTCTTT. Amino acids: CASSLTGGKAEAFF.

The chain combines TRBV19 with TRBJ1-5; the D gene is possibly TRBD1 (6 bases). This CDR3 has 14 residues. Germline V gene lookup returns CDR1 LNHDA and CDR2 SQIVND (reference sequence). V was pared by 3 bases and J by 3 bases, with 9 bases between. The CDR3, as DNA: TGTGCCAGTAGTATTGGACAGACCAATCAGCCCCAGCATTTT. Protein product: CASSIGQTNQPQHF.

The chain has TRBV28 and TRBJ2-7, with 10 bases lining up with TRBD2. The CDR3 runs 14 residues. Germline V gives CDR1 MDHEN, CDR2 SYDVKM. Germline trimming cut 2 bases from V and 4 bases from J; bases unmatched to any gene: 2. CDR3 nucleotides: TGTGCCAGCAGTTTACCGGGACTAGCGTACGAGCAGTACTTC. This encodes CASSLPGLAYEQYF.

DNA of the CDR3: TGCGCCAGCAGCTTGGAACTAGCAGGCTACAATGAGCAGTTCTTC. Its protein is CASSLELAGYNEQFF. This rearrangement joins TRBV5-1 to TRBJ2-1; D is possibly TRBD2 (6 bases). CDR3 length equals 15 residues. Germline CDR1 and CDR2: SGHRS and YFSETQ. V lost 0 bases and J 3 bases, leaving 10 bases between the germline ends. Full variable domain (remainder filled in from reference TRBV5-1 and TRBJ2-1): KAGVTQTPRYLIKTRGQQVTLSCSPISGHRSVSWYQQTPGQGLQFLFEYFSETQRNKGNFPGRFSGRQFSNSRSEMNVSTLELGDSALYLCASSLELAGYNEQFFGPGTRLTVL.

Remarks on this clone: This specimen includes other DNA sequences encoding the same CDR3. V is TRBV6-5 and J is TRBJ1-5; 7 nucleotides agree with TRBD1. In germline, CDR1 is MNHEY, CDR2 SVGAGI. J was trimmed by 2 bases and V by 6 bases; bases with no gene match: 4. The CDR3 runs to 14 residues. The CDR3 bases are TGTGCCAGCAGCCGCCAGGGGGGCAATCAGCCCCAGCATTTT. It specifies CASSRQGGNQPQHF.

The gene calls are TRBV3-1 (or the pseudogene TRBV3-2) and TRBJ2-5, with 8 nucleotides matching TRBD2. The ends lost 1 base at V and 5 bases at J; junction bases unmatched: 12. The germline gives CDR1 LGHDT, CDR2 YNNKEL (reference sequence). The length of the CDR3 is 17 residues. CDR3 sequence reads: CASSQVAGRALGETQYF. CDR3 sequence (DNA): TGTGCCAGCAGCCAAGTAGCCGGGAGGGCCTTGGGGGAGACCCAGTACTTC.

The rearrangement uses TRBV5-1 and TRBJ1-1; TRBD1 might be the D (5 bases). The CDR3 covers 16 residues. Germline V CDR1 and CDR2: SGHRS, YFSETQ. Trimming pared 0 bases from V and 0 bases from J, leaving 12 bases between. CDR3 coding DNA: TGCGCCAGCAGCTTGGCGGGGGTAGATATGAACACTGAAGCTTTCTTT. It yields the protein CASSLAGVDMNTEAFF.

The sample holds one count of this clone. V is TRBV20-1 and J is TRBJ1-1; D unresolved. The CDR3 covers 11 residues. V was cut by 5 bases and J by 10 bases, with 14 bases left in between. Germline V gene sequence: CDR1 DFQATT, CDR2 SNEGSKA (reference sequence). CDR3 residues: CSAPQRQVAFF. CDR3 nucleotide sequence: TGCAGTGCTCCTCAAAGGCAGGTAGCTTTCTTT.

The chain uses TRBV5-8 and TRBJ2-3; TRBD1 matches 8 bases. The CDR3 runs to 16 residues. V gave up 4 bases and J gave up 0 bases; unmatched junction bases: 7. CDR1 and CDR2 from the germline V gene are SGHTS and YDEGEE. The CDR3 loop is CASSPGQGLSTDTQYF. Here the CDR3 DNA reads TGTGCCAGCAGCCCCGGACAGGGCCTTAGCACAGATACGCAGTATTTT. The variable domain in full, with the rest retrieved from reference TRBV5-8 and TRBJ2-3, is EAGVTQSPTHLIKTRGQQATLRCSPISGHTSVYWYQQALGLGLQFLLWYDEGEERNRGNFPPRFSGRQFPNYSSELNVNALELEDSALYLCASSPGQGLSTDTQYFGPGTRLTVL.

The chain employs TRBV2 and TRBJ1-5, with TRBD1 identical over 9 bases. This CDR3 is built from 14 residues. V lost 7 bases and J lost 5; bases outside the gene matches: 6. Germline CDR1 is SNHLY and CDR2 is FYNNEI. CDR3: CASTRDREDQPQHF. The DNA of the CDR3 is TGTGCCAGCACTCGGGACAGGGAGGATCAGCCCCAGCATTTT.

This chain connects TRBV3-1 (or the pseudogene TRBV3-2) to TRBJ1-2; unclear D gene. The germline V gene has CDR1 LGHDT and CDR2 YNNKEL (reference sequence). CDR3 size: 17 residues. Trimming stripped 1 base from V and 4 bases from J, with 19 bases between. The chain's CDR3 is CASSQVGVRETGYGYTF. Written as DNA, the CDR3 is TGTGCCAGCAGCCAAGTTGGGGTGAGGGAAACGGGCTATGGCTACACCTTC.

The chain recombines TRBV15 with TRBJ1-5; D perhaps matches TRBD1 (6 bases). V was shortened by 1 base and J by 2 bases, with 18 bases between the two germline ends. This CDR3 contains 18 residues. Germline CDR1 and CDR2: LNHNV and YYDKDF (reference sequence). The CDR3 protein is CATSRVRGGASRNQPQHF. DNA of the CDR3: TGTGCCACCAGCAGAGTTCGAGGGGGGGCTTCTCGCAATCAGCCCCAGCATTTT. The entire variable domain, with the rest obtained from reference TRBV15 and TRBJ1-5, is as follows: DAMVIQNPRYQVTQFGKPVTLSCSQTLNHNVMYWYQQKSSQAPKLLFHYYDKDFNNEADTPDNFQSRRPNTSFCFLDIRSPGLGDTAMYLCATSRVRGGASRNQPQHFGDGTRLSIL.

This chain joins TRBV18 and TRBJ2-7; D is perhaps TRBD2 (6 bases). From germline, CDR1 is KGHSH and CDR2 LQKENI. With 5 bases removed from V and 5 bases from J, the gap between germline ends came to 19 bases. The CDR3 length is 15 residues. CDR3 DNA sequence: TGTGCCAGCTCAGCCGCAGGGAGGTCTCTCCACGAGCAGTACTTC. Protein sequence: CASSAAGRSLHEQYF.